The 22 T cell receptor beta chains presented below share a single source sample, sequenced in a study of prognosis after radiotherapy for stage I lung cancer. Amplicons of TCR beta CDR3 were generated from genomic DNA by two-round multiplex PCR. Each TRBV and TRBJ gene had its own primer in the first PCR round. TCRdb recomputed calls from the multiplex PCR reads with MiXCR, one row per CDR3 protein. The table lists around 60,000 distinct CDR3 sequences, approximately 25% of them singletons. The sample in question was PBMCs, obtained before or after stereotactic body radiation therapy (not recorded which). These receptors were collected from a donor of 50 years or more with non-small cell lung cancer.

About this clonotype itself: A far more abundant clone sits one base away, making this likely a read error. The gene calls are TRBV6-5 and TRBJ2-7; TRBD1 might be the D (5 bases). This CDR3 has 13 residues. The V end was cut by 6 bases, the J end by 3 bases, with 12 bases between. The germline gives CDR1 MNHEY, CDR2 SVGAGI. The CDR3 nucleotides are TGTGCCAGCAGGAGGACATGGGGCTACGAGCAGTACTTC. Its protein product is CASRRTWGYEQYF.

This chain uses TRBV2 with TRBJ2-1; D perhaps matches TRBD2 (5 bases). The V gene lost 4 bases and the J gene lost 2 bases, with 12 bases spanning the gap. Germline-derived CDR1 and CDR2 are SNHLY and FYNNEI. There are 15 residues in the CDR3. For the CDR3, the DNA is TGTGCCAGCAGTGGACTAAAGGACCCCTACAATGAGCAGTTCTTC. Its translation: CASSGLKDPYNEQFF.

Comment on this clonotype: An end of the junction does not agree with germline; a read error may underlie this. V and J are TRBV7-9 and TRBJ2-4; D uncertain. The germline gives CDR1 SEHNR, CDR2 FQNEAQ (reference sequence). The CDR3 is 14 residues long. CDR3 region: CASSLGQAKNIHYF. The CDR3 DNA reads TGTGCCAGCAGCTTAGGGCAGGCCAAAAACATTCATTACTTC.

This clonotype was seen a single time. CDR3 DNA: TGCAGCGTTGCTCGAGGGGGGACGAGCGAAGAGACCCAGTACTTC. Translation: CSVARGGTSEETQYF. The chain is built from TRBV29-1 and TRBJ2-5, with D perhaps matching TRBD1 or TRBD2 (6 bases each). This CDR3 comprises 15 residues. Trimming took off 4 bases at V and 3 bases at J, with 18 bases between the two ends. The V gene's germline CDR1 is SQVTM and CDR2 ANQGSEA.

This clonotype was seen ten or more times. CDR3 sequence: CASSQGSGQGEAFF. In DNA form, the CDR3 reads TGTGCCAGCAGCCAAGGTTCCGGGCAGGGTGAAGCTTTCTTT. The chain employs TRBV13 and TRBJ1-1; TRBD1 might be the D (5 bases). The CDR3 runs to 14 residues. Germline V gene data show CDR1 as PRHDT and CDR2 as FYEKMQ (reference sequence). The V gene lost 5 bases and the J gene lost 7 bases, with 17 bases spanning the gap.

Only a few counts were recorded for this clonotype. The chain recombines TRBV4-1 with TRBJ1-1; D not resolved. Germline CDR1 is MGHRA and CDR2 is YSYEKL. Trimming removed 4 bases from V and 3 bases from J, with 15 bases in between. This CDR3 is built from 15 residues. CDR3 in DNA: TGCGCCAGCAGCCTAGACGAAAATTCGTACACTGAAGCTTTCTTT. Translated, it gives CASSLDENSYTEAFF.

This clonotype came up a few times. The chain carries TRBV6-2 or TRBV6-3 and TRBJ2-5; D unclear. V was pared by 7 bases and J by 2 bases, with 8 bases between. This CDR3 has 12 amino acids. From germline, CDR1 is MNHEY and CDR2 SVGEGT. The CDR3 DNA is TGTGCCAGCAATCCAGGTCAAGAGACCCAGTACTTC. Protein: CASNPGQETQYF.

This clonotype was recorded many times. The rearrangement joins TRBV6-4 to TRBJ1-5; 7 positions match TRBD1. V lost 3 bases and J lost 7; bases outside the gene matches: 6. Germline lookup yields CDR1 MRHNA and CDR2 SNTAGT. The length of the CDR3 is 14 residues. This CDR3 is CASSETSGGQPQHF. The CDR3 nucleotides are TGTGCCAGCAGTGAAACCTCAGGGGGACAGCCCCAGCATTTT.

In the case of this clonotype: This likely comes from a read error, as the CDR3 has no conserved phenylalanine or tryptophan at its end. No DNA is shown, since the ends of the CDR3 on it are uncertain; the CDR3 is the one TCRdb lists. The J gene is TRBJ1-2, the V gene TRBV28. Germline V lookup: CDR1 MDHEN, CDR2 SYDVKM. The CDR3 contains 12 residues when both ends are counted. CDR3: CASSGLGYGYAL.

The rearrangement links TRBV5-6 to TRBJ1-5, with a weak D call TRBD1 (6 bases). Looked up from germline, CDR1 is SGHDT and CDR2 is YYEEEE. This CDR3 contains 12 residues. V shed 4 bases and J shed 11 bases, with 13 bases lying between them. CDR3: CASSTSRGTQHF. The CDR3, as DNA: TGTGCCAGCAGCACCTCAAGGGGGACCCAGCATTTT.

Concerning this clonotype itself: With only one base between it and a far larger clone, this is likely a read error. The CDR3 protein is CASRYLDGSRNGYTF. CDR3 coding DNA: TGTGCCAGCAGATACTTGGACGGATCCCGGAATGGCTACACCTTC. The rearrangement links TRBV6-5 to TRBJ1-2; D is ambiguous. This CDR3 region has 15 residues. CDR1 MNHEY and CDR2 SVGAGI come from the germline V gene.

This clonotype was detected a few times. A far larger clone is off by one base, so a read error is likely. The chain recombines TRBV6-9 with TRBJ2-7; D gene ambiguous. The CDR3 is 14 amino acids. CDR1 is MNHGY, CDR2 SVAAGI, per germline. In DNA, the CDR3 is TGTGCCAGCAGTTACCTCCCCGGCTCCTGCGAGCAGTACTTC. It yields the protein CASSYLPGSCEQYF.

This clonotype was counted ten times or more. This chain uses TRBV15 with TRBJ2-2; 10 bases fit TRBD2. The germline gives CDR1 LNHNV, CDR2 YYDKDF (reference sequence). The length of the CDR3 is 19 residues. The ends lost 1 base at V and 2 bases at J; junction bases unmatched: 10. For the CDR3, the DNA is TGTGCCACCAGCAGAGGTCTAGCGGGGGTTTCGACCAACACCGGGGAGCTGTTTTTT. It specifies CATSRGLAGVSTNTGELFF.

Many counts were recorded for this clonotype. This chain links TRBV3-1 with TRBJ1-5; D is perhaps TRBD1 (6 bases). CDR1 is LGHDT and CDR2 is YNNKEL in the germline V gene (reference sequence). V shed 0 bases and J shed 10 bases, with 13 bases lying between them. The CDR3 has 14 amino acids. This chain's CDR3 is CASSQDPGGDPQHF. Here the CDR3 DNA reads TGTGCCAGCAGCCAAGACCCCGGGGGCGATCCCCAGCATTTT.

This clonotype appeared a few times. A read error may be the cause here, since a much bigger clone is one base away. The chain carries TRBV10-2 and TRBJ1-1; D gene uncertain. The CDR3 is 12 amino acids. Germline-derived CDR1 and CDR2 are WSHSY and SAAADI. The chain's CDR3 is CASSEVGTEASF. The CDR3 DNA reads as TGCGCCAGCAGTGAGGTAGGCACTGAAGCTTCCTTT.

Worth noting for this clonotype: Being one base from a much bigger clone, this may be a read error. The V gene is TRBV3-1, the J gene TRBJ1-2; D is perhaps TRBD1 (6 bases). Per germline, CDR1 LGHDT and CDR2 YNNKEL (reference sequence). The CDR3 has 14 amino acids. V was cut by 1 base and J by 6 bases, with 12 bases left in between. CDR3: CASSQANRVDGYTF. Written as DNA, the CDR3 is TGTGCCAGCAGCCAAGCAAACAGGGTGGATGGCTACACCTTC.

Points on this clonotype: This may arise from a read error, as a much more abundant clone is one base away. The chain links TRBV15 to TRBJ1-5; D uncertain. The V end was cut by 3 bases, the J end by 6 bases, with 9 bases between. The length of the CDR3 is 13 residues. CDR1 is LNHNV, CDR2 YYDKDF, per germline (reference sequence). This CDR3 is CATSSLVCQPQHF. In DNA form, the CDR3 reads TGTGCCACCAGCAGTTTAGTGTGTCAGCCCCAGCATTTT.

Of note for this clonotype: Only one base separates this from a far larger clonotype, so it likely reflects a read error. The CDR3, as DNA: TGTGCCAGCAGTCACTCCTTCGGGGCCCTCGAGCAGTACTTC. Its translation is CASSHSFGALEQYF. The V and J genes are TRBV6-5 and TRBJ2-7; D assignment may be TRBD1 or TRBD2 (5 bases each). CDR1 and CDR2 from the germline V gene are MNHEY and SVGAGI. This CDR3 contains 14 residues.

With regard to this clonotype: A far larger clone is only one base removed, so a read error is likely. The chain recombines TRBV12-3 or TRBV12-4 with TRBJ1-5; TRBD1 is a possible D gene (6 bases). This CDR3 has 14 residues. Here the CDR3 DNA reads TGTGTCAGCAGGCCCGCAGGGGTCAGTCAGCCCCAGCATTTT. It yields the protein CVSRPAGVSQPQHF.

This clonotype was recorded many times. The CDR3 spells CASSLTGVGELFF. For the CDR3, the DNA is TGTGCCAGCAGTTTAACAGGGGTTGGGGAGCTGTTTTTT. The chain has TRBV12-3 or TRBV12-4 and TRBJ2-2; the match to TRBD1 covers 7 bases. The J segment lost 8 bases and the V segment lost 2 bases, leaving 2 bases of the junction unmatched. CDR3 length: 13 residues.

In this sample, this clonotype turned up once. The junction departs from germline at one end; a sequencing error may be responsible. This chain links TRBV12-3 or TRBV12-4 with TRBJ2-1; 7 bases agree with TRBD1. The CDR3 extends over 13 amino acids. The DNA of the CDR3 is TGTGCCAGAAGTCTGGACAGGTACAATAAGCAGTTCTTC. It yields the protein CARSLDRYNKQFF.

A word on this clonotype: A read error may explain this, as a much larger clone is one base away. The chain carries TRBV3-1 and TRBJ2-5; D possibly uses TRBD1 or TRBD2 (7 bases each). V was pared by 8 bases and J by 1 base, with 23 bases between. In germline, CDR1 is LGHDT, CDR2 YNNKEL (reference sequence). The CDR3 extends over 17 amino acids. For the CDR3, the DNA is TGTGCCAGCGGTAAGAGGGGGCTAGCGGCGATCCAAGAGACCCAGTACTTC. Amino acid sequence: CASGKRGLAAIQETQYF.